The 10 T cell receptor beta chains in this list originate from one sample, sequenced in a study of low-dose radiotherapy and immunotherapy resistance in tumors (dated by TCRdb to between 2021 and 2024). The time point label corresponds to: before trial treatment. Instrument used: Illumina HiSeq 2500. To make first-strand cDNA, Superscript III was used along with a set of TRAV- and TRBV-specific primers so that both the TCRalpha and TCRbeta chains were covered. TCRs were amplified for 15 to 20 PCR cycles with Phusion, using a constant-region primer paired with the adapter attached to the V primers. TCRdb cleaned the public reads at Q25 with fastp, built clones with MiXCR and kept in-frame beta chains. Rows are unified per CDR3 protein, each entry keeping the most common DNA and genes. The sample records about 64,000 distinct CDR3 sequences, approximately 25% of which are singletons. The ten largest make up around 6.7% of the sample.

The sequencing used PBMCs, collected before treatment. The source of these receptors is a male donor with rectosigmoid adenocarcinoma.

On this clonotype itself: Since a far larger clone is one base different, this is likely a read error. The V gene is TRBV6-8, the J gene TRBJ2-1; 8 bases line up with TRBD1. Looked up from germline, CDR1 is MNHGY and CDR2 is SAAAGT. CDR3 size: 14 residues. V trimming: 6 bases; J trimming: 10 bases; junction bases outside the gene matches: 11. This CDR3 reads CASRLAQGALEQFF. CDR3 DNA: TGTGCCAGCAGATTAGCGCAGGGGGCTCTCGAGCAGTTCTTC.

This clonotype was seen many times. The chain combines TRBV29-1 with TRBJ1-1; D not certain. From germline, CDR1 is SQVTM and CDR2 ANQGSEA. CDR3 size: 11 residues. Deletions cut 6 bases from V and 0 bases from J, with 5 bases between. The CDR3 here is CSVRMNTEAFF. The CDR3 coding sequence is TGCAGCGTAAGGATGAACACTGAAGCTTTCTTT.

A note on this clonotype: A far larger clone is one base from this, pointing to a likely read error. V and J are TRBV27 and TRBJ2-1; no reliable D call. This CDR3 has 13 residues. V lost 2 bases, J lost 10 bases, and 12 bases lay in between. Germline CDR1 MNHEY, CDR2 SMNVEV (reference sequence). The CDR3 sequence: CASSLGRVYEQFF. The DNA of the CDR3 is TGTGCCAGCAGTTTAGGTCGGGTTTACGAGCAGTTCTTC.

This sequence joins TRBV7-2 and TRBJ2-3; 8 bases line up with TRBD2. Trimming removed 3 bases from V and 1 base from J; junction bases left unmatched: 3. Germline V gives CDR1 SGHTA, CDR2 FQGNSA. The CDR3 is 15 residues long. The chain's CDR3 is CASSFDSGGTDTQYF. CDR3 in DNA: TGTGCCAGCAGCTTTGATAGCGGGGGCACAGATACGCAGTATTTT.

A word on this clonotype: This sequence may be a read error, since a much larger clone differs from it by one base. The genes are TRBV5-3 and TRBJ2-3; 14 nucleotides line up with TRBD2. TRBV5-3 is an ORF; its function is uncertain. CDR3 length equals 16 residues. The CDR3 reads CASQIGTSGGTGTQYF. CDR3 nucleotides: TGTGCCAGTCAGATTGGGACTAGCGGGGGCACAGGTACGCAGTATTTT.

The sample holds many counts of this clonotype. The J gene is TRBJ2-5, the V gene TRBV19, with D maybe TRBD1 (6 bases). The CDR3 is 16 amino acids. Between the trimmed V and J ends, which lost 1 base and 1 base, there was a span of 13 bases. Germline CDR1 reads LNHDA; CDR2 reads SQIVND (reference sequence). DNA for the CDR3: TGTGCCAGTAGTATAGGATGGACAGACCCCCAAGAGACCCAGTACTTC. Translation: CASSIGWTDPQETQYF.

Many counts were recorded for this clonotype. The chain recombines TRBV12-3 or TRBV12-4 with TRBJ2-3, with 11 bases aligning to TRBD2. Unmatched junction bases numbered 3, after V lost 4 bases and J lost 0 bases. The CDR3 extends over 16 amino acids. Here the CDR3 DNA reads TGTGCCAGCAGTTCCGGGACTAGCGGTAGCACAGATACGCAGTATTTT. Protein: CASSSGTSGSTDTQYF.

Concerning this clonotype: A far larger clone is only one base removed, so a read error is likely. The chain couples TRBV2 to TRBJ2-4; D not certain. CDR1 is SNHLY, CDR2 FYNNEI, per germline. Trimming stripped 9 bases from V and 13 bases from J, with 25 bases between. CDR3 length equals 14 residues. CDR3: CASTQQLLNNEQYF. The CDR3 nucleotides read TGTGCCAGTACGCAGCAATTGCTAAACAATGAGCAGTACTTC.

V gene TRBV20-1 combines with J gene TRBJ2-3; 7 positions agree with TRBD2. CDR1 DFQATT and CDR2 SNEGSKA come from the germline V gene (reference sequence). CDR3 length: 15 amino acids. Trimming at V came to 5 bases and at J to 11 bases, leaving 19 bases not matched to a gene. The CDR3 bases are TGCAGTGCTGCGCCCCAGGGAGGGAGAGTTGATGAGCAGTATTTT. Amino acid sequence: CSAAPQGGRVDEQYF.

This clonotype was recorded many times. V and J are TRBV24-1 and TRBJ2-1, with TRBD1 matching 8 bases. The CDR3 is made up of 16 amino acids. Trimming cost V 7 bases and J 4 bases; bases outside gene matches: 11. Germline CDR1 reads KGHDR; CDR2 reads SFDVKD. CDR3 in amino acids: CATSGTGRGAYNEQFF. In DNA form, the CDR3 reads TGTGCCACCAGCGGGACAGGTAGGGGGGCTTACAATGAGCAGTTCTTC.